The 11 T cell receptor beta chains reported below all come from one sample, sequenced in a study of identifying expanded T cells in peripheral blood (dated 2019 in TCRdb). Receptors were amplified or captured by the immunoSEQ multiplex PCR assay. In TCRdb, the immuneACCESS table is reduced to in-frame sequences with V and J assigned. These tables do not hold every clone; where another copy was compared, an unresolved V gene accounts for under half, and the others remain unexplained. For this sample there are approximately 100,000 clones; approximately 88% appear just once. 4% to 4.5% of the sample comes from the top ten. The specimen was blood. Every receptor here comes from a person between 18 and 75 years old in good health.

Details on this clone: The germline gene is not matched at one end of the junction; a read error may be the cause. The chain employs TRBV15 and TRBJ1-1, with 7 bases matching TRBD1. Germline assignment: CDR1 LNHNV and CDR2 YYDKDF (reference sequence). This CDR3 is 15 amino acids long. The DNA of the CDR3 is TGTGCCACCAGCCGAGACAGGGCAGAGAACACTGAAGCTTTCTTT. Encoded protein: CATSRDRAENTEAFF.

The chain couples TRBV20-1 to TRBJ2-7, with D tentatively TRBD2 (5 bases). Deletions cut 7 bases from V and 2 bases from J, with 9 bases between. The CDR3 loop spans 11 amino acids. CDR1 and CDR2 from the germline V gene are DFQATT and SNEGSKA (reference sequence). The CDR3 DNA reads TGCAGTGGAAAACTAGCCTACGAGCAGTACTTC. The encoded protein is CSGKLAYEQYF.

The CDR3 loop is CASTGGTSGGRREQYF. CDR3 sequence (DNA): TGTGCCAGTACCGGTGGGACTAGCGGGGGTCGGCGGGAGCAGTACTTC. The rearrangement joins TRBV19 to TRBJ2-7, with 14 bases fitting TRBD2. V was pared by 7 bases and J by 7 bases, with 12 bases of the junction left unmatched. This CDR3 contains 16 residues. Germline V CDR1 and CDR2: LNHDA, SQIVND (reference sequence).

Only one count was recorded for this clone. The rearrangement links TRBV7-3 to TRBJ2-1; D possibly corresponds to TRBD2 (7 bases). The CDR3 extends over 14 amino acids. Germline CDR1 and CDR2: SGHTA and FQGTGA. The V end was cut by 6 bases, the J end by 6 bases, with 15 bases between. CDR3 region: CASSPPGEGNEQFF. The CDR3 DNA sequence: TGTGCCAGCAGTCCCCCAGGGGAGGGCAATGAGCAGTTCTTC.

The CDR3 protein is CASSMLRSDFGSQYF. CDR3 nucleotides: TGTGCCAGTAGTATGCTACGGAGCGACTTCGGGTCCCAGTACTTC. The gene calls are TRBV19 and TRBJ2-5; D uncertain. This CDR3 contains 15 residues. Trimming pared 3 bases from V and 9 bases from J, leaving 20 bases between. Germline assignment: CDR1 LNHDA and CDR2 SQIVND (reference sequence). The full variable domain, with the rest looked up from reference TRBV19 and TRBJ2-5, is DGGITQSPKYLFRKEGQNVTLSCEQNLNHDAMYWYRQDPGQGLRLIYYSQIVNDFQKGDIAEGYSVSREKKESFPLTVTSAQKNPTAFYLCASSMLRSDFGSQYFGPGTRLLVL.

The rearrangement links TRBV6-5 to TRBJ1-1; D unresolved. The CDR3 covers 13 residues. Deletions cut 6 bases from V and 1 base from J, with 9 bases between. Germline CDR1 and CDR2: MNHEY and SVGAGI. Here the CDR3 DNA reads TGTGCCAGCAGCGCCTACAAGAACACTGAAGCTTTCTTT. Its protein is CASSAYKNTEAFF.

The J gene is TRBJ1-4, the V gene TRBV6-1, with D perhaps TRBD1 (5 bases). The germline V and J ends were trimmed by 11 bases and 14 bases, with 12 bases remaining between them. CDR1 and CDR2 from the germline V gene are MNHNS and SASEGT. This CDR3 comprises 9 residues. CDR3 sequence (DNA): TGTGCCGGGGGGACGCCGCTGTTTTTT. Its protein is CAGGTPLFF.

The J gene is TRBJ2-5, the V gene TRBV5-1; D is ambiguous. Germline values: CDR1 SGHRS, CDR2 YFSETQ. This CDR3 has 13 residues. Trimming removed 5 bases at V and 1 base at J, with 9 bases between. The CDR3 DNA follows: TGCGCCAGCAGAACGGAATTCCAAGAGACCCAGTACTTC. Amino acid sequence: CASRTEFQETQYF.

This chain uses TRBV6-1 with TRBJ2-5; TRBD2 matches at 11 bases. This CDR3 is 22 amino acids long. V lost 1 base and J lost 6; bases outside the gene matches: 25. Germline CDR1 is MNHNS and CDR2 is SASEGT. The CDR3 region has the DNA TGTGCCAGCAGTGAAGATAAACAGGCTAGCGGGGGGTTGCGGGGTATGGGTAAGACCCAGTACTTC. This gives the protein CASSEDKQASGGLRGMGKTQYF.

This chain connects TRBV27 to TRBJ2-5; 8 nucleotides agree with TRBD1. Germline V gene lookup returns CDR1 MNHEY and CDR2 SMNVEV (reference sequence). V was pared by 6 bases and J by 5 bases, with 2 bases of the junction left unmatched. The CDR3 length is 12 residues. DNA of the CDR3: TGTGCCAGCAGGACAGGGGTGGAGACCCAGTACTTC. Translated: CASRTGVETQYF.

The chain uses TRBV27 and TRBJ1-5, with D possibly being TRBD1 (5 bases). This CDR3 spans 15 amino acids. Germline CDR1 MNHEY, CDR2 SMNVEV (reference sequence). V lost 5 bases, J lost 0 bases, and 11 bases lay in between. CDR3 amino acids: CASSGAGHSNQPQHF. CDR3 coding DNA: TGTGCCAGCAGTGGGGCAGGGCATAGCAATCAGCCCCAGCATTTT.